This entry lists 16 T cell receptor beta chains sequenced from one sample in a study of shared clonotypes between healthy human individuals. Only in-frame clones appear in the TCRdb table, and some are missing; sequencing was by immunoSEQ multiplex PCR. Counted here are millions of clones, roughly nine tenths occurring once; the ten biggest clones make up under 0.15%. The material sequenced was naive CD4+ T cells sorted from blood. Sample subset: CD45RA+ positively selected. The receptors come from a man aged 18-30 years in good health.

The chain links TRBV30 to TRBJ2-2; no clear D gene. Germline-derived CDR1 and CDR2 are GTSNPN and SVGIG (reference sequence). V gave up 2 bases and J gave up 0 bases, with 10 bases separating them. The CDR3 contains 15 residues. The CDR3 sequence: CAWSLWRSNTGELFF. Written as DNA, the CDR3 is TGTGCCTGGAGTCTCTGGCGGTCGAACACCGGGGAGCTGTTTTTT.

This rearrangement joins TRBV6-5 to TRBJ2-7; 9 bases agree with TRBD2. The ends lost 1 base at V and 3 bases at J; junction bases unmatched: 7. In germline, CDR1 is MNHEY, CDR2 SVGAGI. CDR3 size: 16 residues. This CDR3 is CASSYYKAGGVYEQYF. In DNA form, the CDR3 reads TGTGCCAGCAGTTACTATAAGGCGGGAGGGGTCTACGAGCAGTACTTC.

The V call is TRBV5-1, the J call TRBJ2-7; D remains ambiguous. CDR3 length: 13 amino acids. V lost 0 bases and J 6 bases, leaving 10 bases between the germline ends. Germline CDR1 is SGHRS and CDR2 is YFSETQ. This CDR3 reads CASSLAVGSEQYF. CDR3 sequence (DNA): TGCGCCAGCAGCTTGGCCGTTGGCTCCGAGCAGTACTTC.

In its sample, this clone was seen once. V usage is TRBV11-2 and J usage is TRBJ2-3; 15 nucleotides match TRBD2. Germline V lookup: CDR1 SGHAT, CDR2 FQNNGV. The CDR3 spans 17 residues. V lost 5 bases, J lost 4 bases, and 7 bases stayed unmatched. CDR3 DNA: TGTGCCAGCAGCCACCTAAGGACTAGCGGGAGGGCAGATACGCAGTATTTT. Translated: CASSHLRTSGRADTQYF.

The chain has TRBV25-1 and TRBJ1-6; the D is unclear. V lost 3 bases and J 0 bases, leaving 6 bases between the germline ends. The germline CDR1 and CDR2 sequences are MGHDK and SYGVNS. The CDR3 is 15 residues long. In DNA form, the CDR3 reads TGTGCCAGCAGTGACTCCCGCTCCTATAATTCACCCCTCCACTTT. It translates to CASSDSRSYNSPLHF.

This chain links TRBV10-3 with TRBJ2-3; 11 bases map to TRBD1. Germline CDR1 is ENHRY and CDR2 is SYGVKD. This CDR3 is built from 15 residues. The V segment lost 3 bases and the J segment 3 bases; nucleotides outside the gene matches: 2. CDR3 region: CAISEGQGATDTQYF. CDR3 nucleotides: TGTGCCATCAGTGAAGGACAGGGGGCTACAGATACGCAGTATTTT.

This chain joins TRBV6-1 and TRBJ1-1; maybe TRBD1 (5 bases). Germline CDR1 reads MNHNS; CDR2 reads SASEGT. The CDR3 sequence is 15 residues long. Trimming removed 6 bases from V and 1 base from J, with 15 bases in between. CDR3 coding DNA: TGTGCCAGCAGGGCCGAAGGACAAAAGAACACTGAAGCTTTCTTT. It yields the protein CASRAEGQKNTEAFF.

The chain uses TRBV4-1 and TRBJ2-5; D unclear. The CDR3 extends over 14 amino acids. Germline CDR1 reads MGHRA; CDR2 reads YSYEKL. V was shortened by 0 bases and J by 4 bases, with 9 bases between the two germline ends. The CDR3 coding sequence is TGCGCCAGCAGCCAAGATCTAAGAAGAGAGACCCAGTACTTC. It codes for CASSQDLRRETQYF.

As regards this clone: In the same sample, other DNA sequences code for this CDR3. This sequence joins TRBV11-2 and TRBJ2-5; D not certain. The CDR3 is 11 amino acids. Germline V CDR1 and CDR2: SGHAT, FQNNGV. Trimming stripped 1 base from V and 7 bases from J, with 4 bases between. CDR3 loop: CASSLVATQYF. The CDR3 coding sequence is TGTGCCAGCAGCTTAGTGGCGACCCAGTACTTC.

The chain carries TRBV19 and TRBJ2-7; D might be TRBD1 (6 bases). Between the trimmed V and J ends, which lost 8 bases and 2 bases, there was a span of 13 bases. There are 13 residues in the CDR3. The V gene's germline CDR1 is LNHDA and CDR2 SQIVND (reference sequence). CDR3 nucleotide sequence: TGTGCCAGTGGGGACCAGGGGACCTACGAGCAGTACTTC. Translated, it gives CASGDQGTYEQYF.

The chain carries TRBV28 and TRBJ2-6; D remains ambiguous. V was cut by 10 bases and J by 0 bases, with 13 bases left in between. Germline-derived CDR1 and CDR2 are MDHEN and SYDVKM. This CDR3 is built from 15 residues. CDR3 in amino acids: CATRRSYSGANVLTF. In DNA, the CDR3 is TGTGCCACCCGTAGGAGTTACTCTGGGGCCAACGTCCTGACTTTC.

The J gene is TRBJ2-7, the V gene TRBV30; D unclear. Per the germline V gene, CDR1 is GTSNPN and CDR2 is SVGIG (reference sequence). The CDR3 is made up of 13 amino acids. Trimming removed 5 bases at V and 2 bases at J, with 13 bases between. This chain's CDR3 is CAWGPNSPYEQYF. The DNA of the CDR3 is TGTGCCTGGGGTCCTAACTCTCCCTACGAGCAGTACTTC.

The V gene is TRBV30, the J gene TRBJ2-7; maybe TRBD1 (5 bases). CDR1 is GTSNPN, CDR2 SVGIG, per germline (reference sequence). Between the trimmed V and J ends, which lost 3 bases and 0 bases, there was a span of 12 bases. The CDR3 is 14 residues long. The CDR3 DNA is TGTGCCTGGAGGAGACAGAGGAGCTCCTACGAGCAGTACTTC. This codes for CAWRRQRSSYEQYF.

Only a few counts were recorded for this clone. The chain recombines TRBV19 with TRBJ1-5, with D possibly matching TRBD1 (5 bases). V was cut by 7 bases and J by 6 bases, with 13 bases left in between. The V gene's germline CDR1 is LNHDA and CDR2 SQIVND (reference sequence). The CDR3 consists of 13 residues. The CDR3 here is CASNQGWGQPQHF. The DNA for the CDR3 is TGTGCCAGTAATCAGGGTTGGGGTCAGCCCCAGCATTTT.

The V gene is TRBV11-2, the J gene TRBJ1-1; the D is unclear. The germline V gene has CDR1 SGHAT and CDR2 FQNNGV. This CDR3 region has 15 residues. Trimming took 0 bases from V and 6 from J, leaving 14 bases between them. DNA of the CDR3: TGTGCCAGCAGCTTAGAACTTTCGGGAATGGCTGAAGCTTTCTTT. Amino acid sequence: CASSLELSGMAEAFF.

CDR3 sequence (DNA): TGTGCCACCAGCAGAGAATATCTCCACGAGCAGTACTTC. It yields the protein CATSREYLHEQYF. The J gene is TRBJ2-7, the V gene TRBV15; no clear D. Trimming took 0 bases from V and 5 from J, leaving 8 bases between them. Germline loops: CDR1 LNHNV, CDR2 YYDKDF (reference sequence). The CDR3 covers 13 residues.